The clone carrying this TCR beta chain was detected once. CDR1 and CDR2 from the germline V gene are LNHDA and SQIVND (reference sequence). Trimming shortened V by 10 bases and J by 4 bases, and 22 bases separated the two germline ends. The CDR3 runs 15 residues. These data come from a study of blood T cell repertoires in COVID-19. Looking at the study overall: The samples span acute and convalescent COVID-19 from the United States, Italy and Spain. PBMCs, B-cell-depleted T cells, or T cells provided the cDNA or gDNA that made up the material.

In the study's own analysis: Counts of nucleated cells, estimated from reference gene primer amplification, were obtained. TCRdb's table, derived via immunoSEQ multiplex PCR, lists solely in-frame clones and lacks some. V and J calls and clone size follow that table, whereas D and trimming were derived from the DNA. The sample shows approximately 74,000 clones, around 90% of them seen only once. The clonotype comes from a woman in her sixties or seventies with active COVID-19. The sequenced sample was peripheral blood. The V gene is TRBV19, the J gene TRBJ2-5, with TRBD2 as a possible D gene (7 bases). CDR3 sequence: CATRPWGRETETQYF. The DNA of the CDR3 is TGTGCCACCCGACCTTGGGGGCGGGAGACAGAGACCCAGTACTTC.